Following are 24 T cell receptor beta chains from one sample sequenced in a study of OX40 agonist ivuxolimab in advanced cancers. The data were produced by immunoSEQ multiplex PCR, yet TCRdb's version contains in-frame clones alone and is incomplete. The sample lists roughly 50,000 clones; around 87% were seen once. The sample here was CD4+ or CD8+ T cells sorted from blood, taken in a trial of the OX40 agonist ivuxolimab. These receptors were obtained from an adult with an advanced solid tumor such as melanoma, head and neck, liver or kidney cancer.

This chain uses TRBV5-4 with TRBJ2-1; perhaps TRBD1 as D (5 bases). Germline V gene data show CDR1 as SGHNT and CDR2 as YYREEE (reference sequence). The germline V and J ends were trimmed by 4 bases and 0 bases, with 11 bases remaining between them. The CDR3 loop spans 15 amino acids. The CDR3 sequence is CASSQDISSYNEQFF. DNA of the CDR3: TGTGCCAGCAGCCAGGACATCAGCTCCTACAATGAGCAGTTCTTC.

This clone has just a few counts. The V and J genes are TRBV19 and TRBJ1-2; the match to TRBD1 covers 7 bases. Trimming took 4 bases from V and 8 from J; bases not matched to a gene: 4. The CDR3 contains 12 residues. The germline CDR1 and CDR2 sequences are LNHDA and SQIVND (reference sequence). CDR3 sequence reads: CASSTQGEGYTF. The CDR3 region has the DNA TGTGCCAGTAGTACCCAGGGGGAAGGCTACACCTTC.

V usage is TRBV19 and J usage is TRBJ1-1; TRBD1 might be the D (6 bases). The CDR3 runs to 13 residues. From germline, CDR1 is LNHDA and CDR2 SQIVND (reference sequence). Trimming stripped 3 bases from V and 1 base from J, with 6 bases between. Here the CDR3 reads CASSMTGNTEAFF. The CDR3 DNA reads TGTGCCAGTAGTATGACAGGGAACACTGAAGCTTTCTTT.

The chain combines TRBV5-4 with TRBJ2-7; the D call may be TRBD1 or TRBD2 (6 bases each). Trimming removed 5 bases from V and 5 bases from J, with 14 bases in between. The CDR3 spans 13 residues. CDR1 is SGHNT, CDR2 YYREEE, per germline (reference sequence). The CDR3: CASSPAGGHEQYF. DNA of the CDR3: TGTGCCAGCAGTCCGGCCGGGGGCCACGAGCAGTACTTC.

The chain uses TRBV11-2 and TRBJ2-1, with 7 bases identical to TRBD2. This CDR3 has 15 amino acids. CDR1 and CDR2 (germline): SGHAT, FQNNGV. J was trimmed by 1 base and V by 3 bases; bases with no gene match: 3. The CDR3 protein is CASSFEGGSYNEQFF. The DNA for the CDR3 is TGTGCCAGCAGCTTTGAGGGAGGGTCCTACAATGAGCAGTTCTTC. Full variable domain (missing parts from reference TRBV11-2 and TRBJ2-1): EAGVAQSPRYKIIEKRQSVAFWCNPISGHATLYWYQQILGQGPKLLIQFQNNGVVDDSQLPKDRFSAERLKGVDSTLKIQPAKLEDSAVYLCASSFEGGSYNEQFFGPGTRLTVL.

The V gene is TRBV9, the J gene TRBJ1-2, with D possibly TRBD1 on 5 matching bases. V was shortened by 2 bases and J by 7 bases, with 18 bases between the two germline ends. Germline V CDR1 and CDR2: SGDLS, YYNGEE. The CDR3 length is 15 residues. Here the CDR3 reads CASSVTIQGQGGYTF. CDR3 DNA: TGTGCCAGCAGCGTTACGATCCAGGGCCAAGGTGGCTACACCTTC.

The chain uses TRBV5-1 and TRBJ2-7; no clear D gene. V was clipped by 1 base and J by 1 base, with 3 bases between them. Germline CDR1 reads SGHRS; CDR2 reads YFSETQ. The CDR3 consists of 12 residues. The chain's CDR3 is CASSLTSYEQYF. The CDR3 region has the DNA TGCGCCAGCAGCTTGACTTCCTACGAGCAGTACTTC.

The rearrangement links TRBV5-1 to TRBJ2-2; 8 nucleotides align to TRBD1. Germline loops: CDR1 SGHRS, CDR2 YFSETQ. The trim removed 4 bases at V and 3 bases at J, leaving 5 bases unmatched. The CDR3 runs 15 residues. CDR3 region: CASSHGQGYTGELFF. The DNA of the CDR3 is TGCGCCAGCAGCCATGGACAGGGATACACCGGGGAGCTGTTTTTT.

The chain employs TRBV5-1 and TRBJ1-1; 8 nucleotides agree with TRBD1. After removal of 6 bases from V and 0 bases from J, the junction contained 1 base not matched to a gene. CDR1 is SGHRS, CDR2 YFSETQ, per germline. The CDR3 is made up of 13 amino acids. CDR3 sequence reads: CASNRGLNTEAFF. The CDR3 DNA reads as TGCGCCAGCAACAGGGGGTTGAACACTGAAGCTTTCTTT.

Here the CDR3 reads CASSKQGVNLYNEQFF. The CDR3 DNA reads TGTGCCAGTAGCAAACAGGGGGTAAATTTATACAATGAGCAGTTCTTC. This rearrangement joins TRBV19 to TRBJ2-1, with TRBD1 identical over 8 bases. J gave up 4 bases and V 6 bases, and 11 bases lay outside the gene matches. The CDR3 runs to 16 residues. CDR1 is LNHDA and CDR2 is SQIVND in the germline V gene (reference sequence).

In DNA form, the CDR3 reads TGTGCCAGCAGCTTAGGGGTAGCGGGAGGGACAGATACGCAGTATTTT. Its protein is CASSLGVAGGTDTQYF. The chain joins TRBV7-9 to TRBJ2-3; TRBD2 agrees at 11 bases. This CDR3 comprises 16 residues. The germline V gene has CDR1 SEHNR and CDR2 FQNEAQ (reference sequence). V lost 1 base, J lost 3 bases, and 3 bases stayed unmatched.

V and J are TRBV11-2 and TRBJ2-5, with D possibly TRBD2 on 6 matching bases. The germline CDR1 and CDR2 sequences are SGHAT and FQNNGV. This CDR3 contains 15 residues. The V gene lost 5 bases and the J gene lost 5 bases, with 18 bases spanning the gap. For the CDR3, the DNA is TGTGCCAGCAGCCAACTCCGGGACTGGAGGGAGACCCAGTACTTC. It specifies CASSQLRDWRETQYF.

The chain recombines TRBV4-1 with TRBJ1-4; D is undetermined. Looked up from germline, CDR1 is MGHRA and CDR2 is YSYEKL. Trimming removed 2 bases at V and 8 bases at J, with 3 bases between. The CDR3 is 11 amino acids. Written as DNA, the CDR3 is TGCGCCAGCAGCCAACGAGAAAAACTGTTTTTT. Translating gives CASSQREKLFF.

The J gene is TRBJ2-2, the V gene TRBV28; no clear D gene. This CDR3 has 12 amino acids. Looked up from germline, CDR1 is MDHEN and CDR2 is SYDVKM. V gave up 3 bases and J gave up 10 bases, with 9 bases separating them. The CDR3 region has the DNA TGTGCCAGCAGTTTGAGGCAGGCGGAGCTGTTTTTT. It translates to CASSLRQAELFF.

This clone is classed as medium-sized. The chain recombines TRBV10-2 with TRBJ1-5, with 7 bases identical to TRBD1. The CDR3 contains 14 residues. Germline values: CDR1 WSHSY, CDR2 SAAADI. J gave up 6 bases and V 2 bases, and 4 bases lay outside the gene matches. CDR3 nucleotides: TGCGCCAGCAGTGAGGCAGGGGGTGGTCAGCCCCAGCATTTT. Its translation is CASSEAGGGQPQHF.

This clone was detected a few times. This chain uses TRBV7-9 with TRBJ2-1; 7 nucleotides match TRBD2. This CDR3 is 15 amino acids long. V lost 1 base, J lost 8 bases, and 8 bases stayed unmatched. Germline assignment: CDR1 SEHNR and CDR2 FQNEAQ (reference sequence). CDR3: CASSLGTSRFHEQFF. CDR3 nucleotides: TGTGCCAGCAGCTTAGGGACTAGTAGGTTTCATGAGCAGTTCTTC. Together with reference TRBV7-9 and TRBJ2-1, the CDR3 gives the full variable domain: DTGVSQNPRHKITKRGQNVTFRCDPISEHNRLYWYRQTLGQGPEFLTYFQNEAQLEKSRLLSDRFSAERPKGSFSTLEIQRTEQGDSAMYLCASSLGTSRFHEQFFGPGTRLTVL.

The gene calls are TRBV5-6 and TRBJ1-4, with TRBD1 matching over 9 bases. This CDR3 comprises 16 residues. The trim removed 1 base at V and 5 bases at J, leaving 6 bases unmatched. The germline V gene encodes CDR1 SGHDT and CDR2 YYEEEE. This CDR3 is CASSLSGTGWNEKLFF. CDR3 nucleotide sequence: TGTGCCAGCAGCTTGTCGGGGACAGGGTGGAATGAAAAACTGTTTTTT. Full variable domain (outside the CDR3, taken from reference TRBV5-6 and TRBJ1-4): DAGVTQSPTHLIKTRGQQVTLRCSPKSGHDTVSWYQQALGQGPQFIFQYYEEEERQRGNFPDRFSGHQFPNYSSELNVNALLLGDSALYLCASSLSGTGWNEKLFFGSGTQLSVL.

This sequence joins TRBV20-1 and TRBJ2-7, with TRBD2 matching over 7 bases. The CDR3 extends over 10 amino acids. CDR1 and CDR2 (germline): DFQATT, SNEGSKA (reference sequence). CDR3 amino acids: CRPGGYEQYF. The DNA for the CDR3 is TGCAGACCGGGAGGTTACGAGCAGTACTTC.

V gene TRBV11-2 combines with J gene TRBJ2-3; maybe TRBD2 (6 bases). The V and J ends lost 5 bases and 8 bases respectively, with 11 bases between them. CDR1 and CDR2 (germline): SGHAT, FQNNGV. The CDR3 consists of 12 residues. CDR3 DNA: TGTGCCAGCAGCCAAGAGGAGGGTACGCAGTATTTT. The encoded protein is CASSQEEGTQYF.

The gene calls are TRBV10-3 and TRBJ2-5, with 7 bases that match TRBD1. V lost 6 bases, J lost 2 bases, and 9 bases stayed unmatched. Germline CDR1 is ENHRY and CDR2 is SYGVKD. This CDR3 is built from 15 residues. The CDR3 sequence is CAISETPGQQETQYF. CDR3 nucleotide sequence: TGTGCCATCAGCGAGACACCGGGACAGCAAGAGACCCAGTACTTC.

The chain's CDR3 is CASSSRQGNTEAFF. In DNA, the CDR3 is TGCGCCAGCAGCTCGAGACAGGGAAACACTGAAGCTTTCTTT. The gene calls are TRBV5-1 and TRBJ1-1; 7 positions match TRBD1. Germline V gives CDR1 SGHRS, CDR2 YFSETQ. The length of the CDR3 is 14 residues. V lost 3 bases, J lost 2 bases, and 4 bases stayed unmatched.

On this clone: The same CDR3 arises from other DNA sequences in this sample as well. The chain joins TRBV6-5 to TRBJ1-1; D remains ambiguous. This CDR3 comprises 11 residues. The germline V gene encodes CDR1 MNHEY and CDR2 SVGAGI. V lost 4 bases and J lost 5, with 5 bases in between. CDR3 nucleotide sequence: TGTGCCAGCAGTTGGGGAACTGAAGCTTTCTTT. It is translated as CASSWGTEAFF.

The V call is TRBV7-2, the J call TRBJ1-5; 7 positions match TRBD1. The trim removed 5 bases at V and 0 bases at J, leaving 13 bases unmatched. This CDR3 has 18 residues. CDR1 and CDR2 from the germline V gene are SGHTA and FQGNSA. This CDR3 is CASSTSGTASYSNQPQHF. CDR3 nucleotide sequence: TGTGCCAGCAGCACCTCTGGGACAGCTTCCTATAGCAATCAGCCCCAGCATTTT.

This chain joins TRBV6-1 and TRBJ1-1; 8 positions match TRBD1. This CDR3 contains 13 residues. Germline-derived CDR1 and CDR2 are MNHNS and SASEGT. Germline trimming cut 7 bases from V and 4 bases from J; bases unmatched to any gene: 5. The CDR3 DNA reads as TGTGCCAGCACTGGACAGGGTGGCACTGAAGCTTTCTTT. Translated: CASTGQGGTEAFF.